This T cell receptor (beta chain) is from a study of T cells in Graves' hyperthyroidism and ophthalmopathy. Broader study findings: The model foresaw ophthalmopathy a median around 6.4 months prior to onset. Most thyroid clonotypes expanded above 0.001 appeared in blood too.

Losses at the gene ends were 4 bases for V and 2 bases for J; bases not matched to a gene: 14. Germline CDR1 reads LNHDA; CDR2 reads SQIVND (reference sequence). The CDR3 is made up of 18 amino acids. TCR beta CDR3 region amplification was performed from RNA transcripts. HTBI primers were used for first-round RT-PCR of the TCR CDR3. MiXCR was run by TCRdb on the multiplex PCR reads, yielding one entry per CDR3 protein. The profile shows nearly 600,000 distinct CDR3 sequences, 14% of them singletons. This clonotype was recorded a few times. Its antigen is still unknown. Duration under 3 months, a NOSPECS grade of at least 4, and a Clinical Activity Score of at least 3 characterized the ophthalmopathy patients.

The TCR was taken from a woman between 18 and 29 years old with Graves' ophthalmopathy. Source material: blood. The V gene is TRBV19, the J gene TRBJ2-3, with 8 positions matching TRBD1. The CDR3 sequence is CASSNWDRRSSYTDTQYF. The CDR3, as DNA: TGTGCCAGTAGTAACTGGGACAGGAGGTCATCGTACACAGATACGCAGTATTTT.